The rows below give T cell receptor beta chains drawn from one sample of a study of blood T cell repertoires in COVID-19. Sequencing used immunoSEQ multiplex PCR; TCRdb keeps in-frame clones, though not all of them. The table shows just over 300,000 clones, with around 85% occurring only once. The specimen sequenced was PBMCs or T cells enriched from blood (not recorded which). The receptors originated from a young man who had recovered from COVID-19. Each CDR3 is given with its conserved first and last residue. Each record gives: J gene, D gene, V gene, clone size, CDR3 DNA, CDR3 protein. A D gene is named only where the DNA matches it firmly. The size of a clone is reported for some rows only, either as once, few or many, or as a class for expanded clones.

J gene: TRBJ1-4; D gene: TRBD1; V gene: TRBV25-1; clone size: -; CDR3 DNA: TGTGCCAGCAGTGGTAACAGGGGGCGAGGTGAAAAACTGTTTTTT; CDR3 protein: CASSGNRGRGEKLFF
J gene: TRBJ2-2; D gene: TRBD2; V gene: TRBV9; clone size: -; CDR3 DNA: TGTGCCAGCAGCTTCCGACCACTCACTAGTAGCGGGGGTAACACCGGGGAGCTGTTTTTT; CDR3 protein: CASSFRPLTSSGGNTGELFF
J gene: TRBJ1-2; D gene: -; V gene: TRBV2; clone size: -; CDR3 DNA: TGTGCCAGCAGTGAAGCGCCCAGGGTCGGCTACACCTTC; CDR3 protein: CASSEAPRVGYTF
J gene: TRBJ1-2; D gene: TRBD1; V gene: TRBV7-9; clone size: -; CDR3 DNA: TGTGCCAGCAGCTTAGGGGTGGCAGGACAGGGCTATGGCTACACCTTC; CDR3 protein: CASSLGVAGQGYGYTF
J gene: TRBJ2-5; D gene: TRBD2; V gene: TRBV9; clone size: -; CDR3 DNA: TGTGCCAGCAGCGTAGCGGGAGGGCGCTTAGGAGAGACCCAGTACTTC; CDR3 protein: CASSVAGGRLGETQYF
J gene: TRBJ2-1; D gene: TRBD2; V gene: TRBV2; clone size: -; CDR3 DNA: TGTGCCAGCAGGGAGGCGGGAGGGTTCAATGAGCAGTTCTTC; CDR3 protein: CASREAGGFNEQFF
J gene: TRBJ1-4; D gene: -; V gene: TRBV7-2; clone size: few; CDR3 DNA: TGTGCCAGCAGCCGCTCGTATATTAGGGGAAATGAAAAACTGTTTTTT; CDR3 protein: CASSRSYIRGNEKLFF
J gene: TRBJ2-7; D gene: -; V gene: TRBV5-6; clone size: once; CDR3 DNA: TGTGCCAGCAGCTCCAACAGGGTCTACGAGCAGTACTTC; CDR3 protein: CASSSNRVYEQYF
J gene: TRBJ2-1; D gene: TRBD2; V gene: TRBV5-4; clone size: -; CDR3 DNA: TGTGCCAGCAGCTTTGCCGGGGGGGCGGCCAATGAGCAGTTCTTC; CDR3 protein: CASSFAGGAANEQFF
J gene: TRBJ2-6; D gene: -; V gene: TRBV24-1; clone size: -; CDR3 DNA: TGTGCCACCAGTGATCCAGGGGCTGGGGCCAACGTCCTGACTTTC; CDR3 protein: CATSDPGAGANVLTF
J gene: TRBJ1-6; D gene: -; V gene: TRBV6-7; clone size: -; CDR3 DNA: TGTGCCAGCAGTACTCAGTCCACGGGACAAGCGTACTCCTATAATTCACCCCTCCACTTT; CDR3 protein: CASSTQSTGQAYSYNSPLHF
J gene: TRBJ1-2; D gene: TRBD1; V gene: TRBV2; clone size: once; CDR3 DNA: TGTGCCAGCAGTGAACGGACAGGGGGCTCTGGCTACACCTTC; CDR3 protein: CASSERTGGSGYTF
J gene: TRBJ2-5; D gene: -; V gene: TRBV7-9; clone size: -; CDR3 DNA: TGTGCCAGCAGCCTAGGGAGACTGATCGAAGAGACCCAGTACTTC; CDR3 protein: CASSLGRLIEETQYF
J gene: TRBJ2-2; D gene: -; V gene: TRBV11-3; clone size: -; CDR3 DNA: TGTGCCAGCAGCTTCCCGGTGGGGGGTACCGGGGAGCTGTTTTTT; CDR3 protein: CASSFPVGGTGELFF
J gene: TRBJ1-2; D gene: -; V gene: TRBV30; clone size: -; CDR3 DNA: TGTGCCTGGAGCATAGGGTCCGGGGTCTATGGCTACACCTTC; CDR3 protein: CAWSIGSGVYGYTF
J gene: TRBJ1-4; D gene: -; V gene: TRBV27; clone size: -; CDR3 DNA: TGTGCCAGCAGTCGGAAGCCAATTGGGCTTTCTTCCGGAAAACTGTTTTTT; CDR3 protein: CASSRKPIGLSSGKLFF
J gene: TRBJ2-2; D gene: -; V gene: TRBV24-1; clone size: many; CDR3 DNA: TGTGCCACCAGTGATTCGGCCTTGGGCGTCGGGGAGCTGTTTTTT; CDR3 protein: CATSDSALGVGELFF
J gene: TRBJ1-5; D gene: -; V gene: TRBV2; clone size: -; CDR3 DNA: TGTGCCAGCAGTGAAGAGGGGTTACAGCCCCAGCATTTT; CDR3 protein: CASSEEGLQPQHF
J gene: TRBJ2-1; D gene: -; V gene: TRBV7-9; clone size: -; CDR3 DNA: TGTGCCAGCAGCTTAGGACTAGGCGGCGAGCAGTTCTTC; CDR3 protein: CASSLGLGGEQFF
J gene: TRBJ1-3; D gene: -; V gene: TRBV15; clone size: -; CDR3 DNA: TGTGCCACCAGCAGAGACCCGGGTACTGGAAACACCATATATTTT; CDR3 protein: CATSRDPGTGNTIYF
J gene: TRBJ2-2; D gene: TRBD1; V gene: TRBV29-1; clone size: -; CDR3 DNA: TGCAGCGTTACTCCTCGGACAGGTGGGGCCGGGGAGCTGTTTTTT; CDR3 protein: CSVTPRTGGAGELFF
J gene: TRBJ1-6; D gene: -; V gene: TRBV30; clone size: -; CDR3 DNA: TGTGCCTGGACCAGATCGGGGAATTCACCCCTCCACTTT; CDR3 protein: CAWTRSGNSPLHF
J gene: TRBJ1-6; D gene: TRBD1; V gene: TRBV19; clone size: once; CDR3 DNA: TGTGCCAGTACCGATGACAGGGCGGCGGGATCACCCCTCCACTTT; CDR3 protein: CASTDDRAAGSPLHF
J gene: TRBJ2-3; D gene: -; V gene: TRBV7-9; clone size: -; CDR3 DNA: TGTGCCAGCAGCTTATCAGGGAGCACAGATACGCAGTATTTT; CDR3 protein: CASSLSGSTDTQYF
J gene: TRBJ1-6; D gene: TRBD1; V gene: TRBV7-9; clone size: -; CDR3 DNA: TGTGCCAGCAGGGAAACCGGGACAGGGTTCAATTCACCCCTCCACTTT; CDR3 protein: CASRETGTGFNSPLHF
J gene: TRBJ1-3; D gene: -; V gene: TRBV18; clone size: once; CDR3 DNA: TGTGCCAGCTCACTAGGGGACAACTCTGGAAACACCATATATTTT; CDR3 protein: CASSLGDNSGNTIYF
J gene: TRBJ2-2; D gene: TRBD2; V gene: TRBV29-1; clone size: -; CDR3 DNA: TGCAGCGTTGAAGTGACCGGGGGGGACGCCGGGGAGCTGTTTTTT; CDR3 protein: CSVEVTGGDAGELFF
J gene: TRBJ2-3; D gene: TRBD2; V gene: TRBV10-3; clone size: -; CDR3 DNA: TGTGCCATCGGTGACTTAGCGGGGAGCACAGATACGCAGTATTTT; CDR3 protein: CAIGDLAGSTDTQYF
J gene: TRBJ2-1; D gene: TRBD1; V gene: TRBV27; clone size: -; CDR3 DNA: TGTGCCAGCAGTTTATCGTTTTGGGACAGGGTCGATGAGCAGTTCTTC; CDR3 protein: CASSLSFWDRVDEQFF
J gene: TRBJ1-4; D gene: -; V gene: TRBV4-1; clone size: -; CDR3 DNA: TGCGCCAGCAGCCAGCCCAGAACGGAAAAACTGTTTTTT; CDR3 protein: CASSQPRTEKLFF
J gene: TRBJ1-2; D gene: TRBD1; V gene: TRBV14; clone size: -; CDR3 DNA: TGTGCCAGCAGCCAAGTTGGGACAGGGGGTGATGGCTACACCTTC; CDR3 protein: CASSQVGTGGDGYTF
J gene: TRBJ1-1; D gene: -; V gene: TRBV19; clone size: -; CDR3 DNA: TGTGCCAGTAGTAGGGAACTACGACGTCGGTCGGGGTTGAACACTGAAGCTTTCTTT; CDR3 protein: CASSRELRRRSGLNTEAFF
J gene: TRBJ2-5; D gene: -; V gene: TRBV24-1; clone size: -; CDR3 DNA: TGTGCCACCAGTGATGGAACCGGGGGGCCAGGCTTGGAGACCCAGTACTTC; CDR3 protein: CATSDGTGGPGLETQYF
J gene: TRBJ1-2; D gene: TRBD1; V gene: TRBV9; clone size: -; CDR3 DNA: TGTGCCAGCAGCGGCTCAGGGGGTGGTGGCTACACCTTC; CDR3 protein: CASSGSGGGGYTF
J gene: TRBJ1-1; D gene: TRBD1; V gene: TRBV5-8; clone size: -; CDR3 DNA: TGTGCCAGCAGCCTAGGACAGGGGAATGTGAACACTGAAGCTTTCTTT; CDR3 protein: CASSLGQGNVNTEAFF
J gene: TRBJ2-2; D gene: TRBD2; V gene: TRBV9; clone size: -; CDR3 DNA: TGTGCCAGCAGCGTTAGCGGGGGAAAGCCCGGGGAGCTGTTTTTT; CDR3 protein: CASSVSGGKPGELFF
J gene: TRBJ2-5; D gene: -; V gene: TRBV24-1; clone size: -; CDR3 DNA: TGTGCCACCAGTGATTCAGGACAACAAGAGACCCAGTACTTC; CDR3 protein: CATSDSGQQETQYF
J gene: TRBJ2-1; D gene: TRBD2; V gene: TRBV6-2/TRBV6-3; clone size: -; CDR3 DNA: TGTGCCAGCAGTTTTAGCGGGGGGGCCTACAATGAGCAGTTCTTC; CDR3 protein: CASSFSGGAYNEQFF
J gene: TRBJ2-2; D gene: -; V gene: TRBV12-5; clone size: -; CDR3 DNA: TGTGCTAGTGGTTTCAGGGTCGGGGAGCTGTTTTTT; CDR3 protein: CASGFRVGELFF
J gene: TRBJ2-1; D gene: -; V gene: TRBV5-8; clone size: -; CDR3 DNA: TGTGCCAGCAGCTTGGGAGCCAGCGTGTACAATGAGCAGTTCTTC; CDR3 protein: CASSLGASVYNEQFF
J gene: TRBJ2-5; D gene: TRBD1; V gene: TRBV9; clone size: -; CDR3 DNA: TGTGCCAGCAGCGTAGGGACAGGGGGCGCAGAGACCCAGTACTTC; CDR3 protein: CASSVGTGGAETQYF
J gene: TRBJ1-4; D gene: TRBD1; V gene: TRBV5-1; clone size: -; CDR3 DNA: TGCGCCAGCAGCGAGGGGACAGGGGCAATCAATGAAAAACTGTTTTTT; CDR3 protein: CASSEGTGAINEKLFF
J gene: TRBJ1-1; D gene: TRBD1; V gene: TRBV12-5; clone size: -; CDR3 DNA: TGTGCTAGTGGTTTAGAGGACAGGGGGATAACTGAAGCTTTCTTT; CDR3 protein: CASGLEDRGITEAFF